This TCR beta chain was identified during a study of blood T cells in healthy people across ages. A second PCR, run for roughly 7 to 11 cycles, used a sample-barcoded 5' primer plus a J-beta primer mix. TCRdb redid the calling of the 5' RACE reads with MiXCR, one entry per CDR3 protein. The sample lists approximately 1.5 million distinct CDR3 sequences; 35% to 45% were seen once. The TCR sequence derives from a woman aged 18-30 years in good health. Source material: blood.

This chain's CDR3 is CASSPGGAGELFF. CDR3 DNA sequence: TGTGCCAGCAGCCCGGGGGGCGCCGGGGAGCTGTTTTTT. This chain links TRBV12-3 or TRBV12-4 with TRBJ2-2, with a tentative D call TRBD2 (7 bases). The CDR3 consists of 13 residues. Trimming removed 6 bases from V and 6 bases from J, with 11 bases in between.